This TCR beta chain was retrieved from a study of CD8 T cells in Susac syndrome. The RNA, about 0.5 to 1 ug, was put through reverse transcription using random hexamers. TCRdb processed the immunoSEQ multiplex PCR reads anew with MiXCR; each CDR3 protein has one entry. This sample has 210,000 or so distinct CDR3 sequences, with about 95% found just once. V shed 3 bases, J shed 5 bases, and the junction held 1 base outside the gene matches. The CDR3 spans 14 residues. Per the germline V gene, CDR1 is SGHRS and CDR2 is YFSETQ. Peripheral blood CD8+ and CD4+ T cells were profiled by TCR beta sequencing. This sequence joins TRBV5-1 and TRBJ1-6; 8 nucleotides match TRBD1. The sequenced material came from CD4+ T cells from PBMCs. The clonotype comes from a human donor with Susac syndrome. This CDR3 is CASSSGQDNSPLHF. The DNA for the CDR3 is TGCGCCAGCAGCTCGGGACAGGATAATTCACCCCTCCACTTT. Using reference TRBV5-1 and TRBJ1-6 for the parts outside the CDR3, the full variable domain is KAGVTQTPRYLIKTRGQQVTLSCSPISGHRSVSWYQQTPGQGLQFLFEYFSETQRNKGNFPGRFSGRQFSNSRSEMNVSTLELGDSALYLCASSSGQDNSPLHFGNGTRLTVT.